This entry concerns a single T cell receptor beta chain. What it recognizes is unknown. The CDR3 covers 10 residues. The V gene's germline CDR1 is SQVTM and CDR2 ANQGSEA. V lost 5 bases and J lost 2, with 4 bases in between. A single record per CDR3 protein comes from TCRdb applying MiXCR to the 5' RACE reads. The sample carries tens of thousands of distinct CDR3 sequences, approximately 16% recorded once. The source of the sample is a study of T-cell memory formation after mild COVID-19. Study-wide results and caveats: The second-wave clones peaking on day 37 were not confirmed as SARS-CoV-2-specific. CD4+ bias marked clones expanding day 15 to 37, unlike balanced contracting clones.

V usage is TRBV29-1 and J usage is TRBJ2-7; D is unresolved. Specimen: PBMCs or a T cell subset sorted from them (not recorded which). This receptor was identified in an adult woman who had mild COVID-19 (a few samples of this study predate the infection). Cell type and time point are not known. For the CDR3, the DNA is TGCAGCGTTCTCACCTACGAGCAGTACTTC. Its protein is CSVLTYEQYF.